This T cell receptor beta chain was recovered during a study of control samples from healthy donors and cancer patients (dated by TCRdb to the early 2020s). Of note for this clone: Its antigen remains undetermined. No per-base quality is available; no much larger clone lies one base away.

The CDR3 contains 11 residues, cysteine and phenylalanine counted. Just the 33-base CDR3 DNA is kept, in frame starting at base 1. The junction shows trimming of 5 bases on V and 5 bases on J, plus 6 bases between the germline ends. Library prep was done by the immunoSEQ multiplex PCR assay. This immuneACCESS table, as held by TCRdb, lists in-frame sequences with V and J called but not all clones. Of the missing ones, under half trace to an unresolved V gene in checked studies; the others have no known cause. In this sample the table shows around 25,000 clones, roughly 90% of which occur a single time. The ten largest clonotypes hold over 10% of the sample.

The sequence was obtained from a man aged 50-59 years with lung cancer. Source material: PBMCs. Here the chain combines TRBV12-3 or TRBV12-4 and TRBJ2-5; no D gene is confidently identified. The CDR3 reads as follows: CASSTGETQYF. The DNA sequence follows: TGTGCCAGCAGTACCGGGGAGACCCAGTACTTC.